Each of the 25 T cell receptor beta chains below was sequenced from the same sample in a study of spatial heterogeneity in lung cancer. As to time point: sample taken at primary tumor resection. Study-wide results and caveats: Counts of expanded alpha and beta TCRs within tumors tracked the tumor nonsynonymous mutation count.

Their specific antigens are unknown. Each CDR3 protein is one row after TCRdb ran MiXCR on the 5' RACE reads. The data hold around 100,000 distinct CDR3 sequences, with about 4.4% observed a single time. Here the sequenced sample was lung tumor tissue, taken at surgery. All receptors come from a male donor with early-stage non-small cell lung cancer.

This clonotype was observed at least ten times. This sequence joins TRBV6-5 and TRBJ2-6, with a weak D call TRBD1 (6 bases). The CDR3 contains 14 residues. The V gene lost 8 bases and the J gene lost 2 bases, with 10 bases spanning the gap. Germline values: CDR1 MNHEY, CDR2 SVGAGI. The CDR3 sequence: CASGPGAGANVLTF. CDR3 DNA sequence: TGTGCCAGCGGTCCAGGGGCTGGGGCCAACGTCCTGACTTTC.

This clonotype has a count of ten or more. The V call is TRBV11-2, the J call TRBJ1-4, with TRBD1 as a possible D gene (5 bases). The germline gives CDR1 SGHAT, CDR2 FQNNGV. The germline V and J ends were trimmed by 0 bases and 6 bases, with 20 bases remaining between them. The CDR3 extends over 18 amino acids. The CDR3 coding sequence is TGTGCCAGCAGCTTAGAGGGGGGAAGGGGACTCTTATATGAAAAACTGTTTTTT. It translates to CASSLEGGRGLLYEKLFF. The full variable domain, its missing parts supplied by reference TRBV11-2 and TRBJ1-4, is EAGVAQSPRYKIIEKRQSVAFWCNPISGHATLYWYQQILGQGPKLLIQFQNNGVVDDSQLPKDRFSAERLKGVDSTLKIQPAKLEDSAVYLCASSLEGGRGLLYEKLFFGSGTQLSVL.

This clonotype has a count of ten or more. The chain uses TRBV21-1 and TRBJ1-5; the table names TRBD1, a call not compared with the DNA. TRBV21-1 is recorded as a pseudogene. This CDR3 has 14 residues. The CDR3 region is CASSRDRDNQPQHF. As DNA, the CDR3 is TGTGCCAGCAGCAGGGACAGAGACAATCAGCCCCAGCATTTT.

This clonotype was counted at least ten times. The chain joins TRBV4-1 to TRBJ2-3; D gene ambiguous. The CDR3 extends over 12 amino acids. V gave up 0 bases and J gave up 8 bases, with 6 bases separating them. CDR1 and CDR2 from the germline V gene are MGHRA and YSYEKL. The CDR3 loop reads CASSQDRSTQYF. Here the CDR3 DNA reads TGCGCCAGCAGCCAAGATAGGAGTACGCAGTATTTT.

CDR3 DNA sequence: TGTGCCAGCTCGGTTAGACAGGGGGACGGTGAAAAACTGTTTTTT. It translates to CASSVRQGDGEKLFF. The chain recombines TRBV18 with TRBJ1-4, with 9 nucleotides matching TRBD1. Germline V CDR1 and CDR2: KGHSH, LQKENI. The CDR3 sequence is 15 residues long. The V gene end was trimmed by 6 bases and the J gene end by 7 bases; junction bases not matched to a gene: 9.

The DNA of the CDR3 is TGCAGTGCTGGAAAGAATGAGCAGTTCTTC. Its translation is CSAGKNEQFF. The J gene is TRBJ2-1, the V gene TRBV20-1; the D is unclear. Per germline, CDR1 DFQATT and CDR2 SNEGSKA (reference sequence). Trimming stripped 5 bases from V and 7 bases from J, with 6 bases between. This CDR3 comprises 10 residues.

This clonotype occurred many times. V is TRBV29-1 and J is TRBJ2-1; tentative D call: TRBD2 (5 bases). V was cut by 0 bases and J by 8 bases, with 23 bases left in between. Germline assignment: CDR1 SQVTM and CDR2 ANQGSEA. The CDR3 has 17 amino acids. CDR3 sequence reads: CSVEDLGGSSIGDEQFF. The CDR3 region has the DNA TGCAGCGTTGAAGATCTAGGCGGGTCTTCAATCGGGGATGAGCAGTTCTTC.

DNA of the CDR3: TGTGCCAGCAGCTCCATGTCTAACACTGAAGCTTTCTTT. Encoded protein: CASSSMSNTEAFF. The gene calls are TRBV7-9 and TRBJ1-1, with unresolved D. The V end lost 4 bases, the J end lost 2 bases, and 8 bases lay between the germline ends. Germline CDR1 reads SEHNR; CDR2 reads FQNEAQ (reference sequence). This CDR3 has 13 residues.

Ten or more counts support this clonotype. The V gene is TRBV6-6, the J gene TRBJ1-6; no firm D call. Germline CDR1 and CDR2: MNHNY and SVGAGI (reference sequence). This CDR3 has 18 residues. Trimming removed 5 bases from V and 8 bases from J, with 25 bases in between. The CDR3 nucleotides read TGTGCCAGCAGTCCACCGCCGGATAGGCTCCCTAAGCATTCACCCCTCCACTTT. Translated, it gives CASSPPPDRLPKHSPLHF.

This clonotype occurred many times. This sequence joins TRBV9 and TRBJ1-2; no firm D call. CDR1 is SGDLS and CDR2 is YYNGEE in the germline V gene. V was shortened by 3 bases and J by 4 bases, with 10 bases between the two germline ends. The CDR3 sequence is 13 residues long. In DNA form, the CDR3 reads TGTGCCAGCAGCGGCATAGCTGGCTATGGCTACACCTTC. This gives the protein CASSGIAGYGYTF.

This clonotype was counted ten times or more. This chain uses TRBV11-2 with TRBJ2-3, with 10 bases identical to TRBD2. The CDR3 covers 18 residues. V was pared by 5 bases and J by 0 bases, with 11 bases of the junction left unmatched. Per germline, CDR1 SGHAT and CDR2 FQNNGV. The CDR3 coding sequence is TGTGCCAGCAGCCCCAGAGGGACTAGCGTGACTAGCACAGATACGCAGTATTTT. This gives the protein CASSPRGTSVTSTDTQYF.

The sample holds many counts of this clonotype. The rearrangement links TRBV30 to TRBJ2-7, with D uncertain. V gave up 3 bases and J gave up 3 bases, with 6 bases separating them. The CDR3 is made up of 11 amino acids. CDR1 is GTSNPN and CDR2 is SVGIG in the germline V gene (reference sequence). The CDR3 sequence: CAWSTYYEQYF. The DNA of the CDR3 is TGTGCCTGGAGCACCTACTACGAGCAGTACTTC.

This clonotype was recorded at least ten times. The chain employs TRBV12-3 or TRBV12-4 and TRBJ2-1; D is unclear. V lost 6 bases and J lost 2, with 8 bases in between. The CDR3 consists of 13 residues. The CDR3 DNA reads TGTGCCAGCAGAGTGAGCACCTACAATGAGCAGTTCTTC. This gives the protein CASRVSTYNEQFF.

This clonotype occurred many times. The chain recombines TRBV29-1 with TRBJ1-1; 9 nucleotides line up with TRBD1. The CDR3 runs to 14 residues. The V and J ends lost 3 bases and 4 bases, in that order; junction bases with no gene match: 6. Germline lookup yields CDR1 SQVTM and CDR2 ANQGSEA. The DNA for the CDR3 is TGCAGCGTTGAGACCGGGACAGGGATCACTGAAGCTTTCTTT. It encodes CSVETGTGITEAFF.

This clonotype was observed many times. CDR3 nucleotide sequence: TGCGCCAGCAGCTTGGCGGGGAGTCGGGATTATCAGTATTTT. Its protein product is CASSLAGSRDYQYF. V usage is TRBV5-1 and J usage is TRBJ2-3, with a possible D match to TRBD2 (5 bases). The CDR3 sequence is 14 residues long. Trimming shortened V by 0 bases and J by 12 bases, and 17 bases separated the two germline ends. Germline values: CDR1 SGHRS, CDR2 YFSETQ.

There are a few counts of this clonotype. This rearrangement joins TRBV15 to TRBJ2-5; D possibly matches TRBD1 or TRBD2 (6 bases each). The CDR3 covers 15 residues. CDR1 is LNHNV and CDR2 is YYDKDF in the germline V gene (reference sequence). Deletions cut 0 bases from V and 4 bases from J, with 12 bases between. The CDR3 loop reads CATSRDWGARETQYF. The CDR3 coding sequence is TGTGCCACCAGCAGAGATTGGGGGGCTCGAGAGACCCAGTACTTC. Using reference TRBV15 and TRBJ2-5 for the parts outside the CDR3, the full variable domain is DAMVIQNPRYQVTQFGKPVTLSCSQTLNHNVMYWYQQKSSQAPKLLFHYYDKDFNNEADTPDNFQSRRPNTSFCFLDIRSPGLGDTAMYLCATSRDWGARETQYFGPGTRLLVL.

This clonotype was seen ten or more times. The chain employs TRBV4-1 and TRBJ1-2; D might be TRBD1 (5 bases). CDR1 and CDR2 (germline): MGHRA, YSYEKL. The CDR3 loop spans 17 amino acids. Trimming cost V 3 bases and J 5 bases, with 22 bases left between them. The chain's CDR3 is CASSQANRPLGEYGYTF. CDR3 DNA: TGCGCCAGCAGCCAGGCGAACAGGCCCCTGGGCGAGTATGGCTACACCTTC.

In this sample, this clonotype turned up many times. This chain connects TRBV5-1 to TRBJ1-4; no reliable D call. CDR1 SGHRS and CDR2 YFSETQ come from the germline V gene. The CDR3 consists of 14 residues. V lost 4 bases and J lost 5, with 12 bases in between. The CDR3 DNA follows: TGCGCCAGCAGCGTCGACATAAACAATGAAAAACTGTTTTTT. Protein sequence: CASSVDINNEKLFF.

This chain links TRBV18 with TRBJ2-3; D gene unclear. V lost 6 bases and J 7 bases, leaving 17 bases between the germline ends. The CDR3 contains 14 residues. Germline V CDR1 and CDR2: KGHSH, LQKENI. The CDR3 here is CASSPQLRSNTQYF. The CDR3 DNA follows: TGTGCCAGCTCTCCCCAACTCCGGTCAAATACGCAGTATTTT.

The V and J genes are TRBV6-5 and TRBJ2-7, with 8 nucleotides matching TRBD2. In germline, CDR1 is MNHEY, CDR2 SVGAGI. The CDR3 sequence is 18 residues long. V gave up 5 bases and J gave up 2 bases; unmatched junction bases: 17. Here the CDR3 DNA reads TGTGCCAGCAGTCCCCTCTGGGGTAGCGGGATGGGGGCCTACGAGCAGTACTTC. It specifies CASSPLWGSGMGAYEQYF.

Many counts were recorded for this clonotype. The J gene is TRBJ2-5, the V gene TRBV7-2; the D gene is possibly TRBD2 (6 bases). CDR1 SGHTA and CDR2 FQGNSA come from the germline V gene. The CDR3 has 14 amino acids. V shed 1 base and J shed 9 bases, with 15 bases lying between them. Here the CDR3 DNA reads TGTGCCAGCAGCTTAGGGTCCCAGGCGGGGTCCCAGTACTTC. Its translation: CASSLGSQAGSQYF.

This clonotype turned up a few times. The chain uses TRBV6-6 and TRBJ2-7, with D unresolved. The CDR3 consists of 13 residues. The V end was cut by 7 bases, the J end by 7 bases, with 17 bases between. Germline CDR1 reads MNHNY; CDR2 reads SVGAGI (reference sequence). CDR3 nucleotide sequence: TGTGCCAGCAACAAAGGCTTAATTGGGGAGCAGTACTTC. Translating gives CASNKGLIGEQYF.

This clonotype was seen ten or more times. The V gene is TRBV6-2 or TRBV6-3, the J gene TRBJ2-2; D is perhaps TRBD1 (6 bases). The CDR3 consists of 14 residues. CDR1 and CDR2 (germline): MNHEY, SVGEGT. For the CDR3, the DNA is TGTGGATGCAGTCAAAACAGGGACACCGGGGAGCTGTTTTTT. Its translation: CGCSQNRDTGELFF.

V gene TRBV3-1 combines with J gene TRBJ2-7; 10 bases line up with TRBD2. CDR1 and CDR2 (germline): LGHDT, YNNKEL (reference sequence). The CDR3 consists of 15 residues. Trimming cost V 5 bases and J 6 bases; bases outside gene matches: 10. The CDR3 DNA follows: TGTGCCAGCAGCAACCTAGCGGGAGACCATGGCGAGCAGTACTTC. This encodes CASSNLAGDHGEQYF.

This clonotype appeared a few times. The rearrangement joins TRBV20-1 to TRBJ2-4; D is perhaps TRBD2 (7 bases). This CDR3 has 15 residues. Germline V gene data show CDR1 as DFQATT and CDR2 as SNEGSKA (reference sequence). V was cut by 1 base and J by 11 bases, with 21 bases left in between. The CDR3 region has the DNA TGCAGTGCTAGAGTCGGGGGGCCTGCCCCAGGAGTTCAGTACTTC. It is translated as CSARVGGPAPGVQYF.